This is a list of T cell receptor beta chains from one sample in a study of CD8 T cells in Susac syndrome. TCRdb redid the calling of the immunoSEQ multiplex PCR reads with MiXCR, one entry per CDR3 protein. The table shows under 200,000 distinct CDR3 sequences, with approximately 95% occurring only once. Sequenced sample: CD8+ T cells from PBMCs. The receptor set was obtained from a human donor with Susac syndrome. Each CDR3 is given with its conserved first and last residue. The D gene is left open where the match is weak. Size tells how often a clone was seen (once, few, many) or the class of an expanded clone, and some rows leave it out.

clone_size,d_call,j_call,v_call,cdr3_aa,cdr3_nt
-,-,TRBJ2-1,TRBV28,CASSLFPQGQGFF,TGTGCCAGCAGTTTATTCCCGCAGGGGCAGGGGTTCTTC
few,-,TRBJ2-7,TRBV7-9,CASSLPSAYEQYF,TGTGCCAGCAGCTTACCTTCGGCTTACGAGCAGTACTTC
-,-,TRBJ2-7,TRBV30,CAWNAGSNEQYF,TGTGCCTGGAATGCAGGGTCTAACGAGCAGTACTTC
few,-,TRBJ1-1,TRBV5-1,CASSFQGNTEAFF,TGTGCCAGCAGTTTTCAGGGGAACACTGAAGCTTTCTTT
-,-,TRBJ2-7,TRBV6-5,CASSSARDLNYEQYF,TGTGCCAGCAGTTCGGCCCGGGACTTAAACTACGAGCAGTACTTC
-,-,TRBJ1-4,TRBV7-9,CASSSTGLNEKLFF,TGTGCCAGCAGCTCGACGGGGCTTAATGAAAAACTGTTTTTT
-,-,TRBJ1-2,TRBV7-8,CASSSSLPTGMDYGYTF,TGTGCCAGCAGCTCCTCCCTCCCCACAGGGATGGACTATGGCTACACCTTC
-,-,TRBJ2-3,TRBV19,CASSIAGNTDTQYF,TGTGCCAGTAGTATAGCCGGGAACACAGATACGCAGTATTTT
-,-,TRBJ1-1,TRBV6-5,CASSLDWDTEAFF,TGTGCCAGCAGTTTGGATTGGGACACTGAAGCTTTCTTT
-,TRBD2,TRBJ2-5,TRBV7-9,CASSLLASGYQETQYF,TGTGCCAGCAGCTTACTGGCTAGCGGGTACCAAGAGACCCAGTACTTC
once,-,TRBJ1-2,TRBV4-1,CASSLRRSNYGYTF,TGCGCCAGCAGCCTCCGTAGGAGCAACTATGGCTACACCTTC
-,-,TRBJ2-1,TRBV5-4,CASSAGLDEQFF,TGTGCCAGCAGCGCAGGGTTGGATGAGCAGTTCTTC
-,-,TRBJ2-3,TRBV7-9,CASSLTSFGTDTQYF,TGTGCCAGCAGCTTAACTAGCTTCGGCACAGATACGCAGTATTTT
-,TRBD1,TRBJ2-2,TRBV4-1,CASSPTGDRNTGELFF,TGCGCCAGCAGCCCGACAGGGGACAGGAACACCGGGGAGCTGTTTTTT
-,-,TRBJ1-2,TRBV12-3/TRBV12-4,CASSSRNSQTHGYTF,TGTGCCAGCAGTTCCCGTAACAGCCAGACCCATGGCTACACCTTC